What follows are 25 T cell receptor beta chains derived from one specimen sequenced in a study of blood T cell repertoires in COVID-19. Sequenced by immunoSEQ multiplex PCR; TCRdb stores in-frame clones only, minus some. In the table there are roughly 160,000 clones, roughly 84% of which are singletons. Specimen: PBMCs or T cells enriched from blood (not recorded which). The source of these receptors is a man aged 55-75 years who had recovered from COVID-19.

The V and J genes are TRBV19 and TRBJ1-5; no clear D gene. V lost 0 bases and J lost 5, with 5 bases in between. The CDR3 is made up of 13 amino acids. Germline V gene lookup returns CDR1 LNHDA and CDR2 SQIVND (reference sequence). The CDR3 region has the DNA TGTGCCAGTAGTATAGACGTTGATCAGCCCCAGCATTTT. Amino acid sequence: CASSIDVDQPQHF.

DNA for the CDR3: TGCGCCAGCAGTGAGGAGACAGGGCTGAGCAATCAGCCCCAGCATTTT. It is translated as CASSEETGLSNQPQHF. The rearrangement joins TRBV10-2 to TRBJ1-5; 7 nucleotides line up with TRBD1. The CDR3 is 16 residues long. Germline V gives CDR1 WSHSY, CDR2 SAAADI. V shed 2 bases, J shed 1 base, and the junction held 5 bases outside the gene matches.

This clone was detected only a few times. This chain connects TRBV29-1 to TRBJ2-1; possible D gene TRBD2, 7 bases. V lost 3 bases and J 0 bases, leaving 12 bases between the germline ends. The length of the CDR3 is 15 residues. The germline V gene encodes CDR1 SQVTM and CDR2 ANQGSEA. The CDR3 DNA reads TGCAGCGTTGATAGGGGGGGAGCCTCCTACAATGAGCAGTTCTTC. Encoded protein: CSVDRGGASYNEQFF.

The chain couples TRBV6-4 to TRBJ2-3; TRBD2 matches 8 bases. CDR1 and CDR2 (germline): MRHNA, SNTAGT. The length of the CDR3 is 17 residues. The ends lost 5 bases at V and 1 base at J; junction bases unmatched: 11. The CDR3 sequence: CASSSSVAGLGTDTQYF. In DNA, the CDR3 is TGTGCCAGCAGTTCCTCCGTAGCGGGACTGGGCACAGATACGCAGTATTTT.

The chain uses TRBV6-4 and TRBJ1-2, with D uncertain. This CDR3 has 13 amino acids. Germline V gives CDR1 MRHNA, CDR2 SNTAGT. V lost 3 bases, J lost 7 bases, and 12 bases lay in between. The CDR3 DNA is TGTGCCAGCAGTGATCCGGGAGTAACTGGCTACACCTTC. It specifies CASSDPGVTGYTF.

This clone was detected ten times or more. This chain links TRBV7-2 with TRBJ1-6; no reliable D call. The V end was cut by 1 base, the J end by 4 bases, with 14 bases between. There are 17 residues in the CDR3. Per the germline V gene, CDR1 is SGHTA and CDR2 is FQGNSA. CDR3 protein: CASSLVSWQSYNSPLHF. The CDR3 region has the DNA TGTGCCAGCAGCTTAGTATCCTGGCAGTCGTATAATTCACCCCTCCACTTT.

The chain couples TRBV27 to TRBJ2-2; 11 nucleotides line up with TRBD2. Trimming took 0 bases from V and 7 from J; bases not matched to a gene: 7. The germline CDR1 and CDR2 sequences are MNHEY and SMNVEV (reference sequence). This CDR3 is 17 amino acids long. The CDR3 DNA reads TGTGCCAGCAGTTTATCCCTAGCGGGAGGAAGTGGCGGGGAGCTGTTTTTT. Translating it yields CASSLSLAGGSGGELFF.

V usage is TRBV7-9 and J usage is TRBJ1-1; D gene ambiguous. The CDR3 has 14 amino acids. Germline loops: CDR1 SEHNR, CDR2 FQNEAQ (reference sequence). Trimming removed 5 bases at V and 6 bases at J, with 16 bases between. CDR3: CASSHIMAGAEAFF. Here the CDR3 DNA reads TGTGCCAGCAGCCATATAATGGCGGGCGCTGAAGCTTTCTTT.

This chain links TRBV14 with TRBJ1-6; D unclear. Germline V gene lookup returns CDR1 SGHDN and CDR2 FVKESK. This CDR3 is built from 13 residues. The germline V and J ends were trimmed by 0 bases and 7 bases, with 4 bases remaining between them. CDR3 in amino acids: CASSQDGNSPLHF. In nucleotides, the CDR3 is TGTGCCAGCAGCCAAGACGGGAATTCACCCCTCCACTTT. The full variable domain, with the rest looked up from reference TRBV14 and TRBJ1-6, is EAGVTQFPSHSVIEKGQTVTLRCDPISGHDNLYWYRRVMGKEIKFLLHFVKESKQDESGMPNNRFLAERTGGTYSTLKVQPAELEDSGVYFCASSQDGNSPLHFGNGTRLTVT.

Here the CDR3 DNA reads TGTGCCAGCAGGGCTACGACGGGATATCAGCCCCAGCATTTT. Encoded protein: CASRATTGYQPQHF. This chain connects TRBV2 to TRBJ1-5; D not resolved. Trimming removed 6 bases at V and 5 bases at J, with 14 bases between. The CDR3 covers 14 residues. CDR1 and CDR2 (germline): SNHLY, FYNNEI.

This chain joins TRBV27 and TRBJ2-7; the D is unclear. This CDR3 contains 14 residues. Germline CDR1 reads MNHEY; CDR2 reads SMNVEV (reference sequence). Trimming took off 6 bases at V and 2 bases at J, with 14 bases between the two ends. The CDR3 coding sequence is TGTGCCAGCAGCCACGACTTCTCCGCCTACGAGCAGTACTTC. Its protein is CASSHDFSAYEQYF.

This chain uses TRBV5-1 with TRBJ1-2; D is undetermined. The germline gives CDR1 SGHRS, CDR2 YFSETQ. V was trimmed by 0 bases and J by 4 bases, leaving 13 bases between them. The CDR3 totals 15 residues. CDR3 sequence reads: CASSLGGQDVYGYTF. For the CDR3, the DNA is TGCGCCAGCAGCTTGGGCGGGCAGGACGTCTATGGCTACACCTTC.

This chain joins TRBV28 and TRBJ1-4; a possible D gene is TRBD1 (6 bases). Germline CDR1 reads MDHEN; CDR2 reads SYDVKM. The V end was cut by 7 bases, the J end by 8 bases, with 20 bases between. The CDR3 consists of 15 residues. The CDR3 DNA reads TGTGCCAGCAACGATATACAGGGTGTGGCCGAAAAACTGTTTTTT. Its translation: CASNDIQGVAEKLFF.

This clone occurred once. V usage is TRBV7-3 and J usage is TRBJ2-1; 8 nucleotides line up with TRBD2. V shed 2 bases, J shed 0 bases, and the junction held 9 bases outside the gene matches. CDR1 SGHTA and CDR2 FQGTGA come from the germline V gene. This CDR3 is 18 amino acids long. CDR3 sequence reads: CASSLVGLAGFSYNEQFF. The DNA of the CDR3 is TGTGCCAGCAGCTTAGTCGGGCTAGCGGGTTTCTCCTACAATGAGCAGTTCTTC.

This clone appeared once. The rearrangement uses TRBV30 and TRBJ2-5; possible D gene TRBD1, 6 bases. V gave up 5 bases and J gave up 9 bases, with 13 bases separating them. Germline CDR1 reads GTSNPN; CDR2 reads SVGIG (reference sequence). This CDR3 comprises 11 residues. The CDR3 DNA sequence: TGTGCCTGGGGGCCAGGGGAGCCCCAGTACTTC. Translated: CAWGPGEPQYF.

J is TRBJ1-5 and V is TRBV29-1, with D tentatively TRBD1 (5 bases). Per germline, CDR1 SQVTM and CDR2 ANQGSEA. The CDR3 runs to 15 residues. V was shortened by 4 bases and J by 7 bases, with 20 bases between the two germline ends. Here the CDR3 reads CSVAGDGLDSQPQHF. The CDR3 DNA reads as TGCAGCGTTGCGGGGGACGGCCTTGATAGCCAGCCCCAGCATTTT.

The chain uses TRBV7-8 and TRBJ2-7, with 7 bases that match TRBD2. The germline gives CDR1 SGHVS, CDR2 FQNEAQ. V trimming: 6 bases; J trimming: 5 bases; junction bases outside the gene matches: 13. The length of the CDR3 is 15 residues. The CDR3, as DNA: TGTGCCAGCAGGCCCCTGGAGCGGGGACCCAACGAGCAGTACTTC. It translates to CASRPLERGPNEQYF.

V and J are TRBV5-1 and TRBJ2-1; a weak D match, TRBD2 (6 bases). V was cut by 3 bases and J by 5 bases, with 18 bases left in between. This CDR3 region has 16 residues. The germline V gene encodes CDR1 SGHRS and CDR2 YFSETQ. The CDR3 DNA reads TGCGCCAGCAGCTCGTCACGGGGGAGGATGAACAATGAGCAGTTCTTC. The encoded protein is CASSSSRGRMNNEQFF.

The J gene is TRBJ2-7, the V gene TRBV6-5; D might be TRBD1 (5 bases). This CDR3 contains 15 residues. The V gene's germline CDR1 is MNHEY and CDR2 SVGAGI. V was clipped by 0 bases and J by 1 base, with 10 bases between them. The chain's CDR3 is CASSYSTRGSYEQYF. CDR3 nucleotide sequence: TGTGCCAGCAGTTACTCGACAAGGGGTTCCTACGAGCAGTACTTC.

The chain employs TRBV6-5 and TRBJ2-1; 11 bases map to TRBD2. Germline trimming cut 8 bases from V and 8 bases from J; bases unmatched to any gene: 8. CDR1 is MNHEY and CDR2 is SVGAGI in the germline V gene. The CDR3 runs to 14 residues. The CDR3 sequence: CASFLSGGADEQFF. The CDR3 DNA reads as TGTGCCAGCTTCCTTAGCGGGGGGGCTGATGAGCAGTTCTTC.

This rearrangement joins TRBV21-1 to TRBJ1-2. TRBV21-1 is a recognized pseudogene. The CDR3 is made up of 15 amino acids. CDR3 region: CASSKESLANYGYTF. The CDR3, as DNA: TGTGCCAGCAGCAAAGAGAGCCTAGCTAACTATGGCTACACCTTC.

The genes are TRBV3-1 (or the pseudogene TRBV3-2) and TRBJ1-5; no firm D call. This CDR3 region has 13 residues. Per the germline V gene, CDR1 is LGHDT and CDR2 is YNNKEL (reference sequence). Trimming shortened V by 1 base and J by 5 bases, and 6 bases separated the two germline ends. As DNA, the CDR3 is TGTGCCAGCAGCCAAGCCCTAGATCAGCCCCAGCATTTT. Protein: CASSQALDQPQHF.

The chain couples TRBV5-1 to TRBJ1-4, with 8 bases that match TRBD1. V lost 1 base and J lost 4; bases outside the gene matches: 3. Per germline, CDR1 SGHRS and CDR2 YFSETQ. The CDR3 contains 15 residues. The CDR3 DNA reads TGCGCCAGCAGCTTGCGGACAGGGCTTAATGAAAAACTGTTTTTT. Translation gives CASSLRTGLNEKLFF.

This chain joins TRBV10-1 and TRBJ1-2; D unclear. Trimming shortened V by 7 bases and J by 9 bases, and 18 bases separated the two germline ends. Germline-derived CDR1 and CDR2 are WNHNN and SYGVQD (reference sequence). CDR3 length: 13 residues. The CDR3 here is CASIAEKVPRYTF. The CDR3 region has the DNA TGCGCCAGCATAGCAGAGAAGGTCCCTCGCTACACCTTC.

The chain uses TRBV29-1 and TRBJ2-7, with TRBD1 identical over 8 bases. The J segment lost 4 bases and the V segment lost 6 bases, leaving 5 bases of the junction unmatched. The CDR3 has 12 amino acids. Germline V gene data show CDR1 as SQVTM and CDR2 as ANQGSEA. The CDR3: CSVPGQGYEQYF. The CDR3 region has the DNA TGCAGCGTCCCAGGACAGGGTTACGAGCAGTACTTC.